These T cell receptor beta chains were read from a single sample in a study of CD8 T cells in Susac syndrome. TCRdb fed the immunoSEQ multiplex PCR reads into MiXCR, producing one record per CDR3 protein. Of 110,000 or so distinct CDR3 sequences in the sample, 92% were seen once. Sequences were obtained from CD4+ T cells from PBMCs. These receptors were obtained from a human donor in good health. Each CDR3 is given with its conserved first and last residue. The order of the fields is V gene, CDR3 protein.

TRBV10-3 | CAIRGSGRAAEQYF
TRBV10-3 | CAIRSGTGLNEQFF
TRBV11-1 | CASSPEHFNREGYTF
TRBV30 | CAWSGTGTFYEQYF
TRBV4-2 | CASSQGGGPANVLTF
TRBV14 | CASSQPGTSADEQFF
TRBV6-2/TRBV6-3 | CASSKDLEAFF
TRBV12-3/TRBV12-4 | CASSLFAASTDTQYF
TRBV3-1 | CASSQDRVGEQYF
TRBV5-1 | CASSPKTLGGGDPNEQYF